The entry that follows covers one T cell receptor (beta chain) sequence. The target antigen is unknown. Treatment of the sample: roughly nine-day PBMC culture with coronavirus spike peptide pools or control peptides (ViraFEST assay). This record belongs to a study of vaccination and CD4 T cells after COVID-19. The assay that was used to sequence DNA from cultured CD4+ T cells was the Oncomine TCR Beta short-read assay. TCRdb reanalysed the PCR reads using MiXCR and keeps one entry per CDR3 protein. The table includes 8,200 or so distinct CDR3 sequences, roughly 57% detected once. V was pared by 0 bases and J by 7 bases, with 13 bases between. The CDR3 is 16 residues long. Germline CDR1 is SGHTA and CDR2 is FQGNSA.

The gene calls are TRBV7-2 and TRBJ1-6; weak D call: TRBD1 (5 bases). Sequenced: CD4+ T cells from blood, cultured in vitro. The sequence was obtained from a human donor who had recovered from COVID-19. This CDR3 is CASSLAGGTGNSPLHF. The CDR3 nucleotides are TGTGCCAGCAGCTTAGCGGGTGGGACGGGGAATTCACCCCTCCACTTT.